Each of the 25 T cell receptor beta chains below was sequenced from the same sample in a study of cytomegalovirus exposure and HLA in healthy donors. Primers included in the PCR were 60 Vbeta and 13 Jbeta primers. Only in-frame clones appear in the TCRdb table, and some are missing; sequencing was by immunoSEQ multiplex PCR. The sample consists of approximately 170,000 clones, over 80% of them appearing once. Sequencing was performed on PBMCs. These receptors came from a boy between 2 and 10 years old in good health and CMV-seronegative.

The chain uses TRBV5-1 and TRBJ2-3, with D possibly TRBD2 on 6 matching bases. The CDR3 runs 14 residues. CDR1 and CDR2 (germline): SGHRS, YFSETQ. V shed 0 bases and J shed 2 bases, with 7 bases lying between them. CDR3 loop: CASSLGGVTDTQYF. The CDR3 DNA reads as TGCGCCAGCAGCTTGGGGGGGGTCACAGATACGCAGTATTTT.

This sequence joins TRBV13 and TRBJ2-7; possible D gene TRBD2, 5 bases. From germline, CDR1 is PRHDT and CDR2 FYEKMQ (reference sequence). V was trimmed by 2 bases and J by 4 bases, leaving 15 bases between them. CDR3 length: 15 residues. CDR3 region: CASSLTGEGRYEQYF. Written as DNA, the CDR3 is TGTGCCAGCAGCTTAACGGGCGAGGGTAGGTACGAGCAGTACTTC. Using reference TRBV13 and TRBJ2-7 for the parts outside the CDR3, the full variable domain is AAGVIQSPRHLIKEKRETATLKCYPIPRHDTVYWYQQGPGQDPQFLISFYEKMQSDKGSIPDRFSAQQFSDYHSELNMSSLELGDSALYFCASSLTGEGRYEQYFGPGTRLTVT.

The rearrangement joins TRBV4-3 to TRBJ1-5; perhaps TRBD1 as D (6 bases). Germline V gene data show CDR1 as LGHNA and CDR2 as YSLEER. The V end was cut by 1 base, the J end by 0 bases, with 16 bases between. The CDR3 is 18 residues long. CDR3 DNA sequence: TGCGCCAGCAGCCAAGCGAGCTTAGGGACAAGTAGCAATCAGCCCCAGCATTTT. Encoded protein: CASSQASLGTSSNQPQHF.

V gene TRBV6-1 combines with J gene TRBJ1-2; maybe TRBD1 (5 bases). CDR3 size: 15 residues. The V gene lost 9 bases and the J gene lost 4 bases, with 21 bases spanning the gap. The germline V gene has CDR1 MNHNS and CDR2 SASEGT. The CDR3 reads CASTSQGDVSYGYTF. In DNA form, the CDR3 reads TGTGCCAGTACCTCTCAAGGGGATGTGAGCTATGGCTACACCTTC.

The V gene is TRBV6-5, the J gene TRBJ2-5; D is unresolved. Germline CDR1 reads MNHEY; CDR2 reads SVGAGI. Trimming removed 2 bases from V and 3 bases from J, with 7 bases in between. This CDR3 region has 13 residues. The CDR3 loop reads CASSYATEETQYF. DNA for the CDR3: TGTGCCAGCAGTTACGCTACGGAAGAGACCCAGTACTTC.

This clone was counted a few times. The chain couples TRBV7-9 to TRBJ2-7, with unresolved D. Trimming removed 0 bases from V and 7 bases from J, with 10 bases in between. CDR1 and CDR2 (germline): SEHNR, FQNEAQ (reference sequence). The CDR3 consists of 13 residues. CDR3 loop: CASSLAESTEQYF. For the CDR3, the DNA is TGTGCCAGCAGCTTAGCTGAATCGACAGAGCAGTACTTC.

The V gene is TRBV2, the J gene TRBJ2-5; 8 bases agree with TRBD2. Germline CDR1 is SNHLY and CDR2 is FYNNEI. This CDR3 spans 15 amino acids. The V segment lost 3 bases and the J segment 4 bases; nucleotides outside the gene matches: 7. The CDR3 loop is CASSDDGRATETQYF. Here the CDR3 DNA reads TGTGCCAGCAGTGATGACGGGAGGGCCACAGAGACCCAGTACTTC.

V gene TRBV19 combines with J gene TRBJ1-5; tentatively, D is TRBD1 (6 bases). V was clipped by 4 bases and J by 3 bases, with 19 bases between them. The CDR3 totals 17 residues. CDR1 LNHDA and CDR2 SQIVND come from the germline V gene (reference sequence). This CDR3 reads CASSSPRDTWVNQPQHF. CDR3 DNA: TGTGCCAGTAGTAGCCCCCGGGACACCTGGGTCAATCAGCCCCAGCATTTT. Together with reference TRBV19 and TRBJ1-5, the CDR3 gives the full variable domain: DGGITQSPKYLFRKEGQNVTLSCEQNLNHDAMYWYRQDPGQGLRLIYYSQIVNDFQKGDIAEGYSVSREKKESFPLTVTSAQKNPTAFYLCASSSPRDTWVNQPQHFGDGTRLSIL.

CDR3 sequence (DNA): TGTGCCAGCAGTGTGACAGGCCGCAGAACTGAAGCTTTCTTT. The encoded protein is CASSVTGRRTEAFF. The chain has TRBV6-5 and TRBJ1-1; a weak D match, TRBD1 (6 bases). There are 14 residues in the CDR3. The V end was cut by 5 bases, the J end by 5 bases, with 15 bases between. Germline V lookup: CDR1 MNHEY, CDR2 SVGAGI.

The rearrangement uses TRBV14 and TRBJ1-2; D possibly corresponds to TRBD1 (6 bases). Germline CDR1 is SGHDN and CDR2 is FVKESK. The CDR3 has 13 amino acids. V lost 4 bases to trimming and J lost 4 bases, with 10 bases between them. The CDR3 reads CASSLGQVYGYTF. The CDR3 DNA reads as TGTGCCAGCAGCCTGGGACAAGTCTATGGCTACACCTTC.

The CDR3 DNA is TGTGCCAGCAGCGGACTAGCGGGTCCTGCTAGCACAGATACGCAGTATTTT. Amino acids: CASSGLAGPASTDTQYF. The chain recombines TRBV2 with TRBJ2-3; 11 bases map to TRBD2. V shed 6 bases and J 0 bases; nucleotides not matched to a gene: 8. CDR3 length equals 17 residues. CDR1 is SNHLY and CDR2 is FYNNEI in the germline V gene.

The chain uses TRBV6-1 and TRBJ2-7; D is possibly TRBD1 (5 bases). Trimming left V 1 base short and J 3 bases short, with 16 bases between. This CDR3 has 16 residues. Germline values: CDR1 MNHNS, CDR2 SASEGT. CDR3 coding DNA: TGTGCCAGCAGTGAAGGAAGTACAGGACCCTTCTACGAGCAGTACGTC. Protein product: CASSEGSTGPFYEQYV.

The chain links TRBV15 to TRBJ2-7; TRBD2 matches 12 bases. The trim removed 3 bases at V and 3 bases at J, leaving 12 bases unmatched. There are 18 residues in the CDR3. The V gene's germline CDR1 is LNHNV and CDR2 YYDKDF (reference sequence). Here the CDR3 reads CATSRDFTGLAGIYEQYF. CDR3 nucleotide sequence: TGTGCCACCAGCAGGGACTTTACCGGACTAGCGGGGATCTACGAGCAGTACTTC.

This clone appeared once. The rearrangement uses TRBV6-5 and TRBJ2-1; the match to TRBD2 covers 10 bases. Looked up from germline, CDR1 is MNHEY and CDR2 is SVGAGI. The CDR3 is made up of 15 amino acids. Trimming removed 2 bases from V and 8 bases from J; junction bases left unmatched: 6. The CDR3 DNA sequence: TGTGCCAGCAGTTACAGAGCGGGGGGGCCCTATGAGCAGTTCTTC. Protein: CASSYRAGGPYEQFF.

The chain has TRBV7-2 and TRBJ2-1, with 8 bases that match TRBD2. The V segment lost 7 bases and the J segment 8 bases; nucleotides outside the gene matches: 13. The CDR3 has 15 residues. The germline gives CDR1 SGHTA, CDR2 FQGNSA. This CDR3 reads CASTANPSGGYEQFF. The CDR3 DNA is TGTGCCAGCACCGCGAACCCCAGCGGGGGCTATGAGCAGTTCTTC.

This clone was observed a few times. V usage is TRBV6-5 and J usage is TRBJ1-1, with D possibly matching TRBD1 (5 bases). The CDR3 has 13 amino acids. V lost 5 bases, J lost 1 base, and 8 bases lay in between. Per germline, CDR1 MNHEY and CDR2 SVGAGI. As DNA, the CDR3 is TGTGCCAGCAGTATCACAGGGAACACTGAAGCTTTCTTT. Its protein product is CASSITGNTEAFF.

V and J are TRBV25-1 and TRBJ2-2; TRBD1 matches at 9 bases. From germline, CDR1 is MGHDK and CDR2 SYGVNS. This CDR3 region has 14 residues. The V and J ends lost 5 bases and 6 bases, in that order; junction bases with no gene match: 4. CDR3 region: CASSLQGAPGELFF. CDR3 in DNA: TGTGCCAGCAGTTTACAGGGGGCGCCCGGGGAGCTGTTTTTT.

V gene TRBV28 combines with J gene TRBJ2-7; 10 bases align to TRBD2. The CDR3 loop spans 14 amino acids. Germline CDR1 and CDR2: MDHEN and SYDVKM. The J segment lost 7 bases and the V segment lost 6 bases, leaving 9 bases of the junction unmatched. This chain's CDR3 is CASRPLAGLSEQYF. The CDR3 DNA follows: TGTGCCAGCAGGCCACTAGCGGGACTTTCGGAGCAGTACTTC.

This chain links TRBV2 with TRBJ1-2; 7 bases agree with TRBD1. V was clipped by 6 bases and J by 2 bases; unmatched bases: 3. CDR3 size: 13 residues. Germline values: CDR1 SNHLY, CDR2 FYNNEI. The CDR3 is CASSQGQNYGYTF. CDR3 coding DNA: TGTGCCAGCAGCCAGGGACAGAACTATGGCTACACCTTC.

This rearrangement joins TRBV5-6 to TRBJ1-1; a possible D gene is TRBD1 (6 bases). V dropped 2 bases and J dropped 2 bases, with 10 bases sitting between them. The CDR3 has 14 amino acids. Germline assignment: CDR1 SGHDT and CDR2 YYEEEE. In DNA, the CDR3 is TGTGCCAGCAGCTTTGGCAGGGGAAACACTGAAGCTTTCTTT. This encodes CASSFGRGNTEAFF. Based on the CDR3 plus reference TRBV5-6 and TRBJ1-1, the full variable domain is DAGVTQSPTHLIKTRGQQVTLRCSPKSGHDTVSWYQQALGQGPQFIFQYYEEEERQRGNFPDRFSGHQFPNYSSELNVNALLLGDSALYLCASSFGRGNTEAFFGQGTRLTVV.

The J gene is TRBJ2-3, the V gene TRBV27; tentatively, D is TRBD2 (5 bases). V was cut by 5 bases and J by 0 bases, with 12 bases left in between. The CDR3 is 15 residues long. Looked up from germline, CDR1 is MNHEY and CDR2 is SMNVEV (reference sequence). CDR3 residues: CASSQGLLSTDTQYF. The CDR3 DNA sequence: TGTGCCAGCAGTCAAGGACTCCTAAGCACAGATACGCAGTATTTT.

The V gene is TRBV29-1, the J gene TRBJ1-2; tentative D call: TRBD1 (6 bases). Germline CDR1 SQVTM, CDR2 ANQGSEA. The CDR3 sequence is 13 residues long. The V gene lost 7 bases and the J gene lost 6 bases, with 18 bases spanning the gap. The CDR3 spells CSAPKPGGHGYTF. In DNA form, the CDR3 reads TGCAGCGCCCCCAAGCCCGGGGGGCATGGCTACACCTTC.

The rearrangement links TRBV14 to TRBJ2-4, with 7 bases fitting TRBD1. The V gene's germline CDR1 is SGHDN and CDR2 FVKESK. CDR3 size: 17 residues. V lost 2 bases and J lost 8; bases outside the gene matches: 15. CDR3 amino acids: CASSQRSFGQVGDIQYF. CDR3 DNA sequence: TGTGCCAGCAGCCAACGCTCCTTCGGACAGGTTGGGGACATTCAGTACTTC. Looking up the rest from reference TRBV14 and TRBJ2-4 gives the full variable domain: EAGVTQFPSHSVIEKGQTVTLRCDPISGHDNLYWYRRVMGKEIKFLLHFVKESKQDESGMPNNRFLAERTGGTYSTLKVQPAELEDSGVYFCASSQRSFGQVGDIQYFGAGTRLSVL.

The table lists this clone with a count of one. The chain is built from TRBV18 and TRBJ2-5, with a weak D call TRBD1 (6 bases). CDR1 is KGHSH and CDR2 is LQKENI in the germline V gene. V was cut by 2 bases and J by 2 bases, with 9 bases left in between. The CDR3 is made up of 14 amino acids. CDR3 loop: CASSPGTSQETQYF. CDR3 coding DNA: TGTGCCAGCTCACCAGGGACATCACAAGAGACCCAGTACTTC.

The chain uses TRBV2 and TRBJ2-3, with unresolved D. Between the trimmed V and J ends, which lost 2 bases and 0 bases, there was a span of 3 bases. Germline V gives CDR1 SNHLY, CDR2 FYNNEI. This CDR3 is 13 amino acids long. CDR3 coding DNA: TGTGCCAGCAGTGAAACTAGCACAGATACGCAGTATTTT. Translating it yields CASSETSTDTQYF.